These 20 T cell receptor beta chains share one sample of origin, sequenced in a study of cytomegalovirus exposure and HLA in healthy donors. Sequencing used immunoSEQ multiplex PCR; TCRdb keeps in-frame clones, though not all of them. The table shows around 150,000 clones, with about nine tenths occurring only once. Sample: PBMCs. The receptors derive from a man aged 18 to 29 in good health and CMV-seronegative.

The rearrangement links TRBV4-3 to TRBJ1-5, with 8 nucleotides matching TRBD1. The CDR3 runs to 15 residues. V was pared by 6 bases and J by 4 bases, with 8 bases of the junction left unmatched. Germline CDR1 is LGHNA and CDR2 is YSLEER. The CDR3 here is CASSHDRGRNQPQHF. CDR3 coding DNA: TGCGCCAGCAGTCATGACAGGGGACGGAATCAGCCCCAGCATTTT.

The gene calls are TRBV6-5 and TRBJ1-3; 8 bases line up with TRBD1. V was clipped by 7 bases and J by 4 bases; unmatched bases: 6. CDR1 MNHEY and CDR2 SVGAGI come from the germline V gene. This CDR3 is 14 amino acids long. CDR3 bases: TGTGCCAGCATCAAGGACAGGGCCGGAAACACCATATATTTT. Amino acid sequence: CASIKDRAGNTIYF.

The rearrangement links TRBV27 to TRBJ1-2; D remains unclear. The ends were cut back, 6 bases at V and 0 bases at J, with 8 bases in the middle. This CDR3 region has 13 residues. Germline V gene data show CDR1 as MNHEY and CDR2 as SMNVEV (reference sequence). The CDR3 DNA is TGTGCCAGCAGGAGCCCCCCTAACTATGGCTACACCTTC. Translating gives CASRSPPNYGYTF.

In its sample, this clone was seen once. Written as DNA, the CDR3 is TGTGCCAGCAGCTTGGAGGCACGGGAGGGGGGGCAGCCCCAGCATTTT. Its protein is CASSLEAREGGQPQHF. V usage is TRBV5-4 and J usage is TRBJ1-5; D possibly corresponds to TRBD1 (6 bases). V was shortened by 0 bases and J by 7 bases, with 17 bases between the two germline ends. Germline CDR1 is SGHNT and CDR2 is YYREEE (reference sequence). This CDR3 region has 16 residues.

The chain employs TRBV6-5 and TRBJ2-1, with D perhaps TRBD1 (6 bases). This CDR3 region has 16 residues. Trimming removed 0 bases at V and 5 bases at J, with 14 bases between. Germline V gene sequence: CDR1 MNHEY, CDR2 SVGAGI. CDR3 in amino acids: CASSYSGQGSNNEQFF. In DNA form, the CDR3 reads TGTGCCAGCAGTTACTCGGGGCAGGGGTCGAACAATGAGCAGTTCTTC.

This clone was seen only once. This CDR3 reads CASSPRFLSRDSGDEQFF. The CDR3 region has the DNA TGTGCCAGCTCACCCAGATTCCTTAGCCGGGACAGTGGAGATGAGCAGTTCTTC. V is TRBV18 and J is TRBJ2-1; 7 nucleotides match TRBD1. The trim removed 3 bases at V and 8 bases at J, leaving 19 bases unmatched. Germline CDR1 is KGHSH and CDR2 is LQKENI. The CDR3 spans 18 residues.

This clone appeared once. The rearrangement joins TRBV7-3 to TRBJ2-1; unclear D gene. The ends were cut back, 3 bases at V and 0 bases at J, with 9 bases in the middle. Germline lookup yields CDR1 SGHTA and CDR2 FQGTGA. The CDR3 totals 15 residues. CDR3 DNA: TGTGCCAGCAGCTTTAGCCCGAACTCCTACAATGAGCAGTTCTTC. Translating gives CASSFSPNSYNEQFF.

The rearrangement joins TRBV10-3 to TRBJ2-5; 7 bases align to TRBD1. Per the germline V gene, CDR1 is ENHRY and CDR2 is SYGVKD. The CDR3 totals 14 residues. The junction had 7 bases not matched to a gene; V was cut back by 6 bases and J by 3 bases. This CDR3 is CAIRPTGPEETQYF. For the CDR3, the DNA is TGTGCCATCAGACCGACAGGGCCGGAAGAGACCCAGTACTTC.

This rearrangement joins TRBV21-1 to TRBJ2-3; the table's D gene call, TRBD2, was not cross checked with the DNA. TRBV21-1 is a listed pseudogene. The CDR3 covers 13 residues. The CDR3 nucleotides read TGTGCCAGCAGCAAAGCGGGAGCAGATACGCAGTATTTT. As protein: CASSKAGADTQYF.

V gene TRBV20-1 combines with J gene TRBJ2-7; 7 bases match TRBD2. The CDR3 sequence is 11 residues long. Germline CDR1 and CDR2: DFQATT and SNEGSKA (reference sequence). V shed 6 bases and J 8 bases; nucleotides not matched to a gene: 7. This CDR3 is CSAGGPEKQYF. The CDR3 nucleotides are TGCAGTGCGGGAGGGCCGGAGAAGCAGTACTTC.

The chain uses TRBV4-2 and TRBJ2-2; 10 bases fit TRBD1. Per the germline V gene, CDR1 is LGHNA and CDR2 is YNFKEQ. V trimming: 0 bases; J trimming: 2 bases; junction bases outside the gene matches: 6. The CDR3 is made up of 18 amino acids. DNA of the CDR3: TGTGCCAGCAGCCAAGAATCGCGACAGGGGGCCAACACCGGGGAGCTGTTTTTT. It codes for CASSQESRQGANTGELFF.

J is TRBJ1-3 and V is TRBV9, with 8 bases that match TRBD1. The CDR3 sequence is 16 residues long. J gave up 5 bases and V 7 bases, and 14 bases lay outside the gene matches. Germline V lookup: CDR1 SGDLS, CDR2 YYNGEE. For the CDR3, the DNA is TGTGCCAGCTCTCAAGGGGGCAGGGGGCCGAGAAACACCATATATTTT. Amino acids: CASSQGGRGPRNTIYF.

The CDR3 DNA sequence: TGTGCCAGCAGTTACGGGTCGGGAGATGTCACCGGGGAGCTGTTTTTT. Translating gives CASSYGSGDVTGELFF. V and J are TRBV6-5 and TRBJ2-2; maybe TRBD2 (6 bases). Germline V CDR1 and CDR2: MNHEY, SVGAGI. The germline V and J ends were trimmed by 2 bases and 4 bases, with 14 bases remaining between them. This CDR3 region has 16 residues.

V usage is TRBV7-9 and J usage is TRBJ2-2; D call uncertain. Germline CDR1 is SEHNR and CDR2 is FQNEAQ (reference sequence). Trimming left V 2 bases short and J 9 bases short, with 7 bases between. This CDR3 has 12 residues. The CDR3 reads CASSLRQRELFF. The CDR3 nucleotides are TGTGCCAGCAGCTTACGACAAAGGGAGCTGTTTTTT.

The rearrangement links TRBV6-5 to TRBJ1-2; a weak D match, TRBD1 (5 bases). This CDR3 comprises 14 residues. V lost 2 bases to trimming and J lost 6 bases, with 13 bases between them. Germline-derived CDR1 and CDR2 are MNHEY and SVGAGI. The CDR3 spells CASSYANRRHGYTF. CDR3 nucleotides: TGTGCCAGCAGTTACGCCAACAGGCGTCATGGCTACACCTTC.

This rearrangement joins TRBV11-2 to TRBJ2-5; 10 nucleotides align to TRBD2. CDR1 and CDR2 from the germline V gene are SGHAT and FQNNGV. The CDR3 has 15 residues. V lost 5 bases to trimming and J lost 2 bases; unmatched junction nucleotides: 5. The chain's CDR3 is CASSRTSGGQETQYF. CDR3 bases: TGTGCCAGCAGCCGGACTAGCGGAGGGCAAGAGACCCAGTACTTC.

The rearrangement joins TRBV6-6 to TRBJ2-5; a weak D match, TRBD2 (7 bases). The CDR3 contains 13 residues. Germline lookup yields CDR1 MNHNY and CDR2 SVGAGI (reference sequence). V was cut by 2 bases and J by 5 bases, with 9 bases left in between. The CDR3 bases are TGTGCCAGCAGTTACGGGGGGGGCGAGACCCAGTACTTC. Encoded protein: CASSYGGGETQYF.

J is TRBJ2-3 and V is TRBV11-2; TRBD1 aligns across 8 bases. The V segment lost 7 bases and the J segment 5 bases; nucleotides outside the gene matches: 17. CDR1 is SGHAT and CDR2 is FQNNGV in the germline V gene. This CDR3 spans 17 amino acids. CDR3 region: CASTLIGRQGAKDTQYF. CDR3 DNA sequence: TGTGCCAGCACCCTAATAGGGCGGCAGGGGGCAAAAGATACGCAGTATTTT.

The chain recombines TRBV9 with TRBJ2-1, with 13 bases fitting TRBD2. Germline trimming cut 4 bases from V and 10 bases from J; bases unmatched to any gene: 8. The CDR3 contains 15 residues. Germline V gene sequence: CDR1 SGDLS, CDR2 YYNGEE. In DNA, the CDR3 is TGTGCCAGCAGCCCTGGACTAGCGGGAGCAGAAGAGCAGTTCTTC. It specifies CASSPGLAGAEEQFF.

The V call is TRBV9, the J call TRBJ2-1; D is uncertain. The V gene lost 0 bases and the J gene lost 11 bases, with 12 bases spanning the gap. This CDR3 spans 13 amino acids. CDR1 SGDLS and CDR2 YYNGEE come from the germline V gene. The CDR3 sequence: CASSVGGSAQQFF. The CDR3 coding sequence is TGTGCCAGCAGCGTAGGAGGCAGCGCCCAGCAGTTCTTC.